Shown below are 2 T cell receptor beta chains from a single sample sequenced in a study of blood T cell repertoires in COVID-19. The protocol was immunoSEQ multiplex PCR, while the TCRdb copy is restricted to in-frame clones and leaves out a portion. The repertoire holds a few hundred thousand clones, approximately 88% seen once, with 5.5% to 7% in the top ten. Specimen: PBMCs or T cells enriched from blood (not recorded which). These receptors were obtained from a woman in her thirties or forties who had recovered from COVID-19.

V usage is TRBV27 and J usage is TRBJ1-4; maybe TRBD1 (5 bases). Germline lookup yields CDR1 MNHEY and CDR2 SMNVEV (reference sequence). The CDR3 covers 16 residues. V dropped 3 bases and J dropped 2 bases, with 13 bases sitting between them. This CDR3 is CASSLEGRGTNEKLFF. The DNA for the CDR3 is TGTGCCAGCAGTTTGGAGGGGAGAGGGACTAATGAAAAACTGTTTTTT.

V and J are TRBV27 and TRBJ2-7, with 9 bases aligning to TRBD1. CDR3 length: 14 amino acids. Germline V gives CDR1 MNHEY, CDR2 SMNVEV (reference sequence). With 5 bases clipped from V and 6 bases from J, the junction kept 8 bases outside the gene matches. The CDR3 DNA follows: TGTGCCAGCAGTAGGGACAGGGTAGTCCTCGAGCAGTACTTC. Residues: CASSRDRVVLEQYF.